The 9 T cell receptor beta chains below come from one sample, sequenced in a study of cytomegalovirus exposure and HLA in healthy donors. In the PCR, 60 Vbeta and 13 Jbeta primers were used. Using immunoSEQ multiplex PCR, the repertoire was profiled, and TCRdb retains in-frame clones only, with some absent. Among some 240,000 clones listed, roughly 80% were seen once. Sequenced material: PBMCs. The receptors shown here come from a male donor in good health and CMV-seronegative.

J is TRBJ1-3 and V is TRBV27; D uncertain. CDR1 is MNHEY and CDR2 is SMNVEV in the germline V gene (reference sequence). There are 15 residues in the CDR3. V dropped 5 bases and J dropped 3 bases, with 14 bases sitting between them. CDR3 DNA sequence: TGTGCCAGCAGTACGTATGGGCAGAATGGAAACACCATATATTTT. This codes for CASSTYGQNGNTIYF.

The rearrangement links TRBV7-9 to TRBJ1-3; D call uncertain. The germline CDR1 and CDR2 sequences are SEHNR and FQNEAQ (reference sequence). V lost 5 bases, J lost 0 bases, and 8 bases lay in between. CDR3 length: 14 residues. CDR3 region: CASSPSPSGNTIYF. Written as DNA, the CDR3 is TGTGCCAGCAGCCCCTCTCCCTCTGGAAACACCATATATTTT.

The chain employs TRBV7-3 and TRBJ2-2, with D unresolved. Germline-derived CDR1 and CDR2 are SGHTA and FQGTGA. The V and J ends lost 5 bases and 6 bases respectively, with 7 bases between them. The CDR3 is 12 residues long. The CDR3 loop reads CASSTQAGELFF. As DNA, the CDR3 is TGTGCCAGCAGCACCCAGGCCGGGGAGCTGTTTTTT.

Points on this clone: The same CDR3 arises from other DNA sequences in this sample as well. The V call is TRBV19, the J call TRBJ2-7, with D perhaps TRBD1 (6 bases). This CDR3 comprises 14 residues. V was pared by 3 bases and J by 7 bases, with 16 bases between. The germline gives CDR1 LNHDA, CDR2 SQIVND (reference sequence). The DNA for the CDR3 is TGTGCCAGTAGTATTAGTACAGGGAACTCGGAGCAGTACTTC. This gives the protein CASSISTGNSEQYF.

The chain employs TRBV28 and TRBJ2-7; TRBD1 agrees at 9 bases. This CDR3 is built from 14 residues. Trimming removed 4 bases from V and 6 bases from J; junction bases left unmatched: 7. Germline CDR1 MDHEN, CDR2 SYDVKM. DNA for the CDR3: TGTGCCAGCAGTTCCGGGACAGGGATGAGCGAGCAGTACTTC. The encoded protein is CASSSGTGMSEQYF.

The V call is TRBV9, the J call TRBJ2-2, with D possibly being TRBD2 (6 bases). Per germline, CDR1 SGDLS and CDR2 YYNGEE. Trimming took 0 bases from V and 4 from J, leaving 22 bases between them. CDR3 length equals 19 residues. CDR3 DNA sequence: TGTGCCAGCAGCGTAGAGCCCGGGACTCGCAAGGTCCGCACCGGGGAGCTGTTTTTT. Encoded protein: CASSVEPGTRKVRTGELFF.

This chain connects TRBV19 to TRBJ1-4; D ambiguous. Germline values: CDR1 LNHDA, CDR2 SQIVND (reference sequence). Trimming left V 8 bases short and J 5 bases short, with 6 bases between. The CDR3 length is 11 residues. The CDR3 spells CASYRNEKLFF. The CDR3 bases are TGTGCCAGTTACCGGAATGAAAAACTGTTTTTT.

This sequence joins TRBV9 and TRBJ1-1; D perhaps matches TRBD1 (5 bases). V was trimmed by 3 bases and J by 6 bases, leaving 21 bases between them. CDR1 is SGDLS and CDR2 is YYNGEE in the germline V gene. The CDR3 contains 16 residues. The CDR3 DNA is TGTGCCAGCAGCGCCTGGGGGGAGGAAAGCAACGCTGAAGCTTTCTTT. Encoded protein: CASSAWGEESNAEAFF.

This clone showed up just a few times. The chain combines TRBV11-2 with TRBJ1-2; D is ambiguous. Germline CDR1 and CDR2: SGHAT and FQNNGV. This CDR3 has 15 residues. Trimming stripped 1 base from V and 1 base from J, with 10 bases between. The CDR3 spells CASSLGTVINYGYTF. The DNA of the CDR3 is TGTGCCAGCAGCTTAGGAACAGTCATTAACTATGGCTACACCTTC.